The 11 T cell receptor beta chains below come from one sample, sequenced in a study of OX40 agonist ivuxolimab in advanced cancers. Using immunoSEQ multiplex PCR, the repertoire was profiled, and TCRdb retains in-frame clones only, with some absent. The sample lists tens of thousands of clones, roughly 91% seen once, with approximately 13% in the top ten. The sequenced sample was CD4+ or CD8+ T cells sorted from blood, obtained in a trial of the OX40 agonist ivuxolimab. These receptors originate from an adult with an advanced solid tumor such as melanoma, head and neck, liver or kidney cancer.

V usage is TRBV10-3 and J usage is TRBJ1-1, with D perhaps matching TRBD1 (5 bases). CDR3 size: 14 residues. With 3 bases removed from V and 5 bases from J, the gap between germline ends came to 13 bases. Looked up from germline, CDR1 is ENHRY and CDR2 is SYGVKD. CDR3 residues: CAISDQDRGTEAFF. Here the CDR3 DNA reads TGTGCCATCAGTGACCAGGATCGGGGGACTGAAGCTTTCTTT.

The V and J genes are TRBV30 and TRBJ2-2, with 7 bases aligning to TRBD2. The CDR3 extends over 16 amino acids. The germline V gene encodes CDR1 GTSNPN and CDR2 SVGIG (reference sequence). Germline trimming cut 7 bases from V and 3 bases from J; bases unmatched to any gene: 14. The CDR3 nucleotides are TGTGCCTTGAGGGACTACCACCACCTCGACACCGGGGAGCTGTTTTTT. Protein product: CALRDYHHLDTGELFF. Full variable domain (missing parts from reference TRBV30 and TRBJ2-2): SQTIHQWPATLVQPVGSPLSLECTVEGTSNPNLYWYRQAAGRGLQLLFYSVGIGQISSEVPQNLSASRPQDRQFILSSKKLLLSDSGFYLCALRDYHHLDTGELFFGEGSRLTVL.

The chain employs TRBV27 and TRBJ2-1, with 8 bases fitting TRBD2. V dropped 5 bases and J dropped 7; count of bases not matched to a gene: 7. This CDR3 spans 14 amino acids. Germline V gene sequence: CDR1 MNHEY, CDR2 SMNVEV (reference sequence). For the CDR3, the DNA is TGTGCCAGCAGTAGGCTAGCGGGTAATAATGAGCAGTTCTTC. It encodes CASSRLAGNNEQFF.

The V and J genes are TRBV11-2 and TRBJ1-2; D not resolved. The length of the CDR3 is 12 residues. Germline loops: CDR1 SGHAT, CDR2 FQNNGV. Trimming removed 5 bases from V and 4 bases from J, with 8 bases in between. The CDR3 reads CASSPSSYGYTF. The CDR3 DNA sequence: TGTGCCAGCAGCCCGTCATCCTATGGCTACACCTTC.

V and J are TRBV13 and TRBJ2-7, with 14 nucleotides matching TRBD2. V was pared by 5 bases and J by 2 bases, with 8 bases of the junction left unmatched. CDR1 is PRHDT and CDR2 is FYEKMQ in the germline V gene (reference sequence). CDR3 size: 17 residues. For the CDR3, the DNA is TGTGCCAGCAGCATCGGGACTAGCGGGGGCCGAGCCTACGAGCAGTACTTC. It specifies CASSIGTSGGRAYEQYF.

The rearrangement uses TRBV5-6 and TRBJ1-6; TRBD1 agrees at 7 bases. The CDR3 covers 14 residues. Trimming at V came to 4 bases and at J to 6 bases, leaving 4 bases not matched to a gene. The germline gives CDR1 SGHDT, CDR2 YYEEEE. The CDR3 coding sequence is TGTGCCAGCAGCCAGGGGGATACTAATTCACCCCTCCACTTT. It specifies CASSQGDTNSPLHF.

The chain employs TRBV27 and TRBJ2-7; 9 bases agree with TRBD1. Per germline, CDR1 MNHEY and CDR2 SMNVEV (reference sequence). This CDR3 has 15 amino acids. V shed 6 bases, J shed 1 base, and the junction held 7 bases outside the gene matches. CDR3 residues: CASRRGQGLSYEQYF. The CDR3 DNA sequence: TGTGCCAGCAGGCGGGGACAGGGTTTATCCTACGAGCAGTACTTC.

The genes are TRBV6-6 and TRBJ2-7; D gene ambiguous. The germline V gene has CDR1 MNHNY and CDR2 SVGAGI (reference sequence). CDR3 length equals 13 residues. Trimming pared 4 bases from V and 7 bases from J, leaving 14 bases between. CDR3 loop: CASSSTIVSEQYF. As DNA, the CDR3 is TGTGCCAGCAGTTCGACCATCGTGAGTGAGCAGTACTTC.

The CDR3, as DNA: TGTGCCAGCAGCCATGGGAGGGGAGGGAGCACTGAAGCTTTCTTT. It translates to CASSHGRGGSTEAFF. The chain recombines TRBV4-2 with TRBJ1-1, with D perhaps TRBD1 (5 bases). The CDR3 runs 15 residues. Trimming shortened V by 3 bases and J by 4 bases, and 15 bases separated the two germline ends. Germline CDR1 LGHNA, CDR2 YNFKEQ.

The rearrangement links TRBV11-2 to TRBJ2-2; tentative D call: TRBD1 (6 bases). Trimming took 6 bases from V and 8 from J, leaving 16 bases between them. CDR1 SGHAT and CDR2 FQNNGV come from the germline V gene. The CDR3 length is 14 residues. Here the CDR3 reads CASREEYRAGELFF. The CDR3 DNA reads TGTGCCAGCAGGGAAGAGTACAGGGCTGGGGAGCTGTTTTTT.

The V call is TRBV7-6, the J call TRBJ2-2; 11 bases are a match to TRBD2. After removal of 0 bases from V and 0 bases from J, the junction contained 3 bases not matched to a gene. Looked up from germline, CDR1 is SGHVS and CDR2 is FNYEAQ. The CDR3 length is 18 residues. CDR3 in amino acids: CASSLASGLAANTGELFF. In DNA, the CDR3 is TGTGCCAGCAGCTTAGCGTCGGGACTAGCGGCGAACACCGGGGAGCTGTTTTTT.